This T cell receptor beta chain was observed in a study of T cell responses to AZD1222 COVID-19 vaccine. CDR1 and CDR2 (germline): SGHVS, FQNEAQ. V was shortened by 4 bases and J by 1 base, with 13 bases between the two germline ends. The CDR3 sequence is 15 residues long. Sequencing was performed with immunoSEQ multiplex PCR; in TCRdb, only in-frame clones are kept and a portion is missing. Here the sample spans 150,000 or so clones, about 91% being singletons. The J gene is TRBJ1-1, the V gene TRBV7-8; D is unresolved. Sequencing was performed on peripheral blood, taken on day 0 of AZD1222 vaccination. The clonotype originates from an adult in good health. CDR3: CASSSLAQTNTEAFF. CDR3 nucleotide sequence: TGTGCCAGCAGCTCGCTGGCACAGACGAACACTGAAGCTTTCTTT.